This T cell receptor (beta chain) was sequenced for a study of early T cells in non-severe SARS-CoV-2 infection. TCRdb re-called the 5' RACE reads through MiXCR, storing one row per CDR3 protein. The sample carries under 85,000 distinct CDR3 sequences, about 13% recorded once. This clonotype was picked up many times. Germline V lookup: CDR1 SGHAT, CDR2 FQNNGV. Trimming shortened V by 5 bases and J by 2 bases, and 13 bases separated the two germline ends. The CDR3 is 16 amino acids. V is TRBV11-2 and J is TRBJ2-6; the D gene could be TRBD1 or TRBD2 (5 bases each). The sample comprised whole blood. The clonotype comes from an adult who was a healthcare worker with PCR-confirmed SARS-CoV-2 infection or an uninfected control (not recorded which). CDR3 sequence (DNA): TGTGCCAGCAGCCCTCTGGGGGTAGCTGGGGCCAACGTCCTGACTTTC. It is translated as CASSPLGVAGANVLTF.